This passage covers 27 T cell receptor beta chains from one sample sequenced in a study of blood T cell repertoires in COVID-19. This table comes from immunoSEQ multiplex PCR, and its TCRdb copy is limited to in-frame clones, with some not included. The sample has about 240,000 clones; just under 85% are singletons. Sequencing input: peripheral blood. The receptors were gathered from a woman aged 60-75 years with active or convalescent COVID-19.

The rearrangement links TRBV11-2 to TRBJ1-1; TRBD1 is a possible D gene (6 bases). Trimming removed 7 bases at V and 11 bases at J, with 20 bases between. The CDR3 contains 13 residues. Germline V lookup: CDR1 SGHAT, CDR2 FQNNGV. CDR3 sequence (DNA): TGTGCCAGCACCATGGGAGAGGGGACAAACGCTTTCTTT. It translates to CASTMGEGTNAFF.

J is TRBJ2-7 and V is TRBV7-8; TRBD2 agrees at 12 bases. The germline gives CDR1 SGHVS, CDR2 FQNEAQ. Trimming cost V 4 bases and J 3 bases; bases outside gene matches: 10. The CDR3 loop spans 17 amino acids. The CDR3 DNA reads TGTGCCAGCAGCTCACCGGGACTAGCGGGTCCGATCTACGAGCAGTACTTC. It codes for CASSSPGLAGPIYEQYF.

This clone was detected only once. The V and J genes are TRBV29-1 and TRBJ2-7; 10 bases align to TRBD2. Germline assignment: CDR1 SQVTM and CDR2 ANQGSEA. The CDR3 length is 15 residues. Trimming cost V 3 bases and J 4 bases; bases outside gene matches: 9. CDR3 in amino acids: CSVEGGASGRYEQYF. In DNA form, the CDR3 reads TGCAGCGTTGAGGGGGGGGCTAGCGGGAGATACGAGCAGTACTTC.

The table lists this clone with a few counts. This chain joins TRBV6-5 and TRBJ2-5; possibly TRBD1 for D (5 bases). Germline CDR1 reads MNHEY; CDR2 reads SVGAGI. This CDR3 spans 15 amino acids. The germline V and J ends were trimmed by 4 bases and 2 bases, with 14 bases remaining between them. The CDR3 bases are TGTGCCAGCAGTTCCGGATTTAGGGGACAAGAGACCCAGTACTTC. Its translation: CASSSGFRGQETQYF.

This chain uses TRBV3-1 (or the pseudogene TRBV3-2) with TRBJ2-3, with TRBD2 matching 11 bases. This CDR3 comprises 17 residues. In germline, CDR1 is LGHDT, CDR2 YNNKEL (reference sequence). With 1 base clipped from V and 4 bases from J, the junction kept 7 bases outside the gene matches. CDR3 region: CASSQGSIAGGADTQYF. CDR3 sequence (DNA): TGTGCCAGCAGCCAAGGGTCGATAGCGGGGGGGGCAGATACGCAGTATTTT.

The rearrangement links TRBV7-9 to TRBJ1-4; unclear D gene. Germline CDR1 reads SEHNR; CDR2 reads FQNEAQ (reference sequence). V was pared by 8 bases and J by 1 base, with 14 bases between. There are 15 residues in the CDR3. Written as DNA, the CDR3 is TGTGCCAGCGCCGACCGCGGCGTAACTAATGAAAAACTGTTTTTT. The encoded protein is CASADRGVTNEKLFF.

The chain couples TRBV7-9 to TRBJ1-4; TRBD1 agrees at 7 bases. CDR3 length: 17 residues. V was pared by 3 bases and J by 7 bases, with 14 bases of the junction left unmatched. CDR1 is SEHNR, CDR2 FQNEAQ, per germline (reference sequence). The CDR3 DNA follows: TGTGCCAGCAGCTTTCGGACAGGCTTGGGGAGCGGTGAAAAACTGTTTTTT. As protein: CASSFRTGLGSGEKLFF.

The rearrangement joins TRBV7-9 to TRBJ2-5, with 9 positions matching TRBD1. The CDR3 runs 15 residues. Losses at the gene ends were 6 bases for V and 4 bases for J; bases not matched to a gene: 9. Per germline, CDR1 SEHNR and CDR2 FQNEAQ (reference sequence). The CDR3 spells CASSPTGGVGETQYF. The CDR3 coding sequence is TGTGCCAGCAGTCCCACAGGGGGCGTGGGAGAGACCCAGTACTTC.

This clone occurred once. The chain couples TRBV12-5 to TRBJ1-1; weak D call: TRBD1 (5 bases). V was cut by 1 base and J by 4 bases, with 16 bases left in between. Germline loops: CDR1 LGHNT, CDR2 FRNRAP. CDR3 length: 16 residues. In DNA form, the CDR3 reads TGTGCTAGTGGTTTGGCCCGGCGGGGGATGGCCACTGAAGCTTTCTTT. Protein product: CASGLARRGMATEAFF.

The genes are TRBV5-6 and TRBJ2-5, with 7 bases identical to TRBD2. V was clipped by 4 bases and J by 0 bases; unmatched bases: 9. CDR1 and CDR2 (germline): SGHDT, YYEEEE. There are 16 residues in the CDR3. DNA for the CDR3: TGTGCCAGCAGCCTGGCCCTAGCGGCCAACCAAGAGACCCAGTACTTC. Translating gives CASSLALAANQETQYF.

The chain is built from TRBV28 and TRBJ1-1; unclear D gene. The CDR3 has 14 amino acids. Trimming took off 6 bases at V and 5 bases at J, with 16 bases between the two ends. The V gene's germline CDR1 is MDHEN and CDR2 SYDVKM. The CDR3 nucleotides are TGTGCCAGCAGCAGTCCGGGGAGGAATACTGAAGCTTTCTTT. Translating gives CASSSPGRNTEAFF.

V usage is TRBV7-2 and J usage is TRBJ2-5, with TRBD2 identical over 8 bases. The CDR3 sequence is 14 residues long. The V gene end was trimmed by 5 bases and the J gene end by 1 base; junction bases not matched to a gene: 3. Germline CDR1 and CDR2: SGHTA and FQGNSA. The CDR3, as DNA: TGTGCCAGCAGCGCGACTAGCGTCCAAGAGACCCAGTACTTC. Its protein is CASSATSVQETQYF.

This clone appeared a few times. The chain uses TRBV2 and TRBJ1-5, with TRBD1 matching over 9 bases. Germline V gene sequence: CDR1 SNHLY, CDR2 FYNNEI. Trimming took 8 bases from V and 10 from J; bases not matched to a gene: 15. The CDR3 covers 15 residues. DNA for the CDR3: TGTGCCAGCGGGAGTGGGAGGGACAGGGAGGTTCCCCAGCATTTT. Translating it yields CASGSGRDREVPQHF.

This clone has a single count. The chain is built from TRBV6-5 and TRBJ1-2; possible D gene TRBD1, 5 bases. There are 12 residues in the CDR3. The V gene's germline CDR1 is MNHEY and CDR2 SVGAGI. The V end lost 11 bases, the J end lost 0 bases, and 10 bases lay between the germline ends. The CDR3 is CAGRQTNYGYTF. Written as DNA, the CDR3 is TGTGCCGGAAGACAGACTAACTATGGCTACACCTTC.

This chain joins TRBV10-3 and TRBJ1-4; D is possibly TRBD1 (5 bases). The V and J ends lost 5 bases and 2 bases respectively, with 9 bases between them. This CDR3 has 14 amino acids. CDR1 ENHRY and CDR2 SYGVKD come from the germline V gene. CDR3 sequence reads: CAISSGRTNEKLFF. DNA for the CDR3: TGTGCCATCAGTTCAGGGAGGACTAATGAAAAACTGTTTTTT.

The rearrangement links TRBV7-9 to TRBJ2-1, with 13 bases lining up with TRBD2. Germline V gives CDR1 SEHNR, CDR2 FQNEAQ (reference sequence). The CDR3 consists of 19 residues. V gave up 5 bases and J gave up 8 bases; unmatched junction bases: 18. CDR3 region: CASSHPGELGLAGVHEQFF. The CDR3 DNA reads TGTGCCAGCAGCCACCCCGGCGAGCTAGGACTAGCGGGAGTGCATGAGCAGTTCTTC.

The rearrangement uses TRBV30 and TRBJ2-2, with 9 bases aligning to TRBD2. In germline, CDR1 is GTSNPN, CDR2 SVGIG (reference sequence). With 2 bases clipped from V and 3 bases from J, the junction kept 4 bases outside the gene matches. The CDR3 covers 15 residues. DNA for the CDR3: TGTGCCTGGAGTCGGACTAGCGCTTACACCGGGGAGCTGTTTTTT. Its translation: CAWSRTSAYTGELFF.

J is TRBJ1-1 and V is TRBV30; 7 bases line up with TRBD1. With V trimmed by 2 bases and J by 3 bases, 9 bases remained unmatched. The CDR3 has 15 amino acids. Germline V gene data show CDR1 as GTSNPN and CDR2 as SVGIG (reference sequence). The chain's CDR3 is CAWSITARGDTEAFF. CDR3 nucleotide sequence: TGTGCCTGGAGTATCACGGCCAGGGGGGACACTGAAGCTTTCTTT. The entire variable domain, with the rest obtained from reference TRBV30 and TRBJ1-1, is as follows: SQTIHQWPATLVQPVGSPLSLECTVEGTSNPNLYWYRQAAGRGLQLLFYSVGIGQISSEVPQNLSASRPQDRQFILSSKKLLLSDSGFYLCAWSITARGDTEAFFGQGTRLTVV.

The CDR3 DNA reads TGTGCCAGCAGCCCCCGAGGGTACTACGAGCAGTACGTC. Its translation is CASSPRGYYEQYV. The rearrangement uses TRBV27 and TRBJ2-7; a possible D gene is TRBD2 (5 bases). Trimming cost V 6 bases and J 3 bases, with 12 bases left between them. CDR3 length equals 13 residues. Germline loops: CDR1 MNHEY, CDR2 SMNVEV (reference sequence).

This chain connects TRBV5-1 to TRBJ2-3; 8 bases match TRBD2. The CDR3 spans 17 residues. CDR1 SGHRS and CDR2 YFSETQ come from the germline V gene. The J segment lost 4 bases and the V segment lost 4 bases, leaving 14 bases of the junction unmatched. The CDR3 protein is CASSPRWGGGQADTQYF. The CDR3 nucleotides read TGCGCCAGCAGCCCGCGGTGGGGCGGGGGGCAGGCAGATACGCAGTATTTT.

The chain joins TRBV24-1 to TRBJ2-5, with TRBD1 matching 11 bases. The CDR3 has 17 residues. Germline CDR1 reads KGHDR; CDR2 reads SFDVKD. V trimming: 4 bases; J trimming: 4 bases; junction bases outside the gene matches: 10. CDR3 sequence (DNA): TGTGCCACCAGTGAGGGACAGGGGGGTTGGCCTTTAGAGACCCAGTACTTC. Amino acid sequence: CATSEGQGGWPLETQYF.

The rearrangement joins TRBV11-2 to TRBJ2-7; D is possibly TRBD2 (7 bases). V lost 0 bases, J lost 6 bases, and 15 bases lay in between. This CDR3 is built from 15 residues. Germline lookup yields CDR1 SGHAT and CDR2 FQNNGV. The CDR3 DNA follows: TGTGCCAGCAGCTTAGATCCCGCAGGGGAGGGCGAGCAGTACTTC. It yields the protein CASSLDPAGEGEQYF.

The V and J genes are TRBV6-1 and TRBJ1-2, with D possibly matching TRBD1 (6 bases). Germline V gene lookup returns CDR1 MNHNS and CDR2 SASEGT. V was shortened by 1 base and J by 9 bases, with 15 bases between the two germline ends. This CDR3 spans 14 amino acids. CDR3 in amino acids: CASSEETGLYRYTF. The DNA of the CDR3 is TGTGCCAGCAGTGAAGAAACAGGGCTGTATCGCTACACCTTC.

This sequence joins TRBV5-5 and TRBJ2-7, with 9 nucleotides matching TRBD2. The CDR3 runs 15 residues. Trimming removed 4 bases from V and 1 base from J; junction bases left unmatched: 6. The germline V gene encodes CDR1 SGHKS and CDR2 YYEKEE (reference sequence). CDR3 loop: CASSHWGLASYEQYV. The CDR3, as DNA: TGTGCCAGCAGCCATTGGGGACTAGCATCCTACGAGCAGTACGTC.

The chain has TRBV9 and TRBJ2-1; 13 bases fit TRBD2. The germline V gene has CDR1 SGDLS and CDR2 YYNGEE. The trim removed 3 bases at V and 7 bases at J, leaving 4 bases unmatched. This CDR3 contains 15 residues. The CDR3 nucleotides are TGTGCCAGCAGCGACACTAGCGGGAGGGAGAATGAGCAGTTCTTC. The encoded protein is CASSDTSGRENEQFF.

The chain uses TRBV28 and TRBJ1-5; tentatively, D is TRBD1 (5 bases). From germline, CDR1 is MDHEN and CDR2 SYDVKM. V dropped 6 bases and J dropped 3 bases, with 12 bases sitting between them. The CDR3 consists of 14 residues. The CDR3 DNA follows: TGTGCCAGCAGCCAGGGACTGGACAATCAGCCCCAGCATTTT. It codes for CASSQGLDNQPQHF.

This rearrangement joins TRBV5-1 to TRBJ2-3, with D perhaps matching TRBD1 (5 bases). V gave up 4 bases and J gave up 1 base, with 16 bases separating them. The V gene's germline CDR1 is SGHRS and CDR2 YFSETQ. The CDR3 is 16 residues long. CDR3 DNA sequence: TGCGCCAGCAGCCCTTTGACAGTTGGGGGCACAGATACGCAGTATTTT. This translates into CASSPLTVGGTDTQYF.